The 2 T cell receptor beta chains given below trace back to one sample, sequenced in a study of metastatic and nonmetastatic thyroid tumors. TCRdb re-processed the PCR reads through MiXCR. The sample lists about 20,000 clones, approximately 37% seen once, with roughly a quarter in the top ten. The entire patient cohort was treatment-naive prior to thyroid surgery. The sequenced sample was tumor tissue. Every receptor here comes from a female donor with papillary thyroid cancer or a benign thyroid nodule (not recorded which). Some clones in this sample may be carry-over from other donors' samples.

J is TRBJ1-1 and V is TRBV7-2, with unresolved D. Germline CDR1 reads SGHTA; CDR2 reads FQGNSA. CDR3 size: 14 residues. Trimming stripped 1 base from V and 0 bases from J, with 6 bases between. For the CDR3, the DNA is TGTGCCAGCAGCTTAGGGATCGTGAACACTGAAGCTTTCTTT. Translating gives CASSLGIVNTEAFF.

The chain has TRBV20-1 and TRBJ1-2; 7 bases are shared with TRBD1. V lost 4 bases, J lost 8 bases, and 19 bases stayed unmatched. The CDR3 runs 16 residues. The germline V gene encodes CDR1 DFQATT and CDR2 SNEGSKA (reference sequence). In nucleotides, the CDR3 is TGCAGTGCTACCTCCCCCGATTACAGGGGAACTGGGGGCTACACCTTC. This sequence encodes CSATSPDYRGTGGYTF.